This T cell receptor (beta chain) comes out of a study of OX40 agonist ivuxolimab in advanced cancers. Profiled with immunoSEQ multiplex PCR; TCRdb holds only in-frame clones, not every one. The table has tens of thousands of clones, 65% to 80% seen once. Excluded were patients having autoimmune disease history or systemic immunosuppression. Blood samples were obtained at baseline, cycle 4 day 1, and cycle 7 day 1. CDR3 size: 15 residues. V was cut by 5 bases and J by 3 bases, with 13 bases left in between. Germline lookup yields CDR1 LNHDA and CDR2 SQIVND (reference sequence). Regarding this clone: The target antigen is unknown.

General observations from the study: Averaging showed that CD8+ T cells had more expanded clones than CD4+ did. Also present in some nonresponders was a low level of normalized T-cell clonal expansion.

Source: CD4+ or CD8+ T cells sorted from blood, taken in a trial of the OX40 agonist ivuxolimab. The chain couples TRBV19 to TRBJ2-2, with a tentative D call TRBD1 (5 bases). The source is an adult with an advanced solid tumor such as melanoma, head and neck, liver or kidney cancer. CDR3 in DNA: TGTGCCAGTAGTGGCGGCAGGGTGGACACCGGGGAGCTGTTTTTT. This gives the protein CASSGGRVDTGELFF.